This T cell receptor beta chain was recovered during a study of Ad26.COV2.S vaccination and SARS-CoV-2 variants (dated by TCRdb to the early 2020s). About the study as a whole: Donors in the vaccine arm were drawn from COV1001, a phase I-IIa trial of Ad26.COV2.S in healthy adults that was multicentre, randomized, double-blind and placebo-controlled. Ad26.COV2.S was administered intramuscularly at 5 x 10^10 or 1 x 10^11 viral particles, either as a single shot or as two shots given 56 days apart. The specificity and breadth of SARS-CoV-2-reactive T cell receptors after Ad26.COV2.S vaccination were assessed by TCRbeta repertoire sequencing. A total of approximately 30 samples were included in the TCR-sequenced set, comprising roughly 19 Ad26.COV2.S vaccine recipients, 5 placebo recipients and 8 SARS-CoV-2 convalescent individuals. Trial participants were randomized into five groups of five: low-dose or high-dose Ad26.COV2.S given once or twice, or placebo on both occasions. Investigators did not know the trial group allocation while performing experiments and assessing outcomes. What the authors observed across the whole study: The study lacked the statistical power to compare responses across vaccine doses or regimens. The authors noted that total T cell responses may have been underestimated by the TCR breadth and depth analyses. Vaccine and placebo recipients had comparable non-spike TCR breadth, which fits with the vaccine containing only spike. Higher spike-specific TCR breadth was observed in Ad26.COV2.S recipients than in placebo recipients (P = 0.0014). After vaccination, spike-specific CD8+ and CD4+ T cell responses were reported to show substantial breadth.

V is reduced by 0 bases and J by 5 bases, leaving a spacing of 12 bases between them. Taken from cysteine to phenylalanine, the CDR3 has 15 residues. The retained sequence is limited to the CDR3, 45 bases, with the frame set at the first base. Sequences SGHRS (CDR1) and YFSETQ (CDR2) are obtained from the germline V gene. The label giving this sample's treatment or condition can be read as: 15 to 20 received Ad26.COV2.S at low or high dose, single or two shots; roughly five received placebo; per-sample allocation not given. For vaccine and placebo recipients, repertoires were sequenced using samples collected on day 63 after the first injection. In Cohort 1b, more than 20 adults aged 18-55 years were enrolled at a single site in Boston, USA, between 29 July and 7 August 2020. Ad26.COV2.S was a replication-incompetent adenovirus type 26 vector that expressed a prefusion-stabilized SARS-CoV-2 spike protein derived from the original Wuhan strain.

Regarding this clone: It has no known antigen specificity. No much larger clone is present one base from it, and per-base qualities are unavailable.

The immunoSEQ Assay was the method used to sequence TCRbeta CDR3 regions. After extraction, genomic DNA underwent amplification by bias-controlled multiplex PCR, followed by high-throughput sequencing. Per the original workflow: To quantify the absolute abundance of every unique TCRbeta CDR3 region, sequences were collapsed and filtered. T cell fraction was estimated by normalizing TCRbeta template counts to usable DNA, which was measured by amplifying reference genes present in all nucleated cells. Repertoire TCRs were annotated as SARS-CoV-2-specific by exact matching of V gene, CDR3 amino acid sequence and J gene to a known reactive TCR set. MIRA supplied the reference SARS-CoV-2 TCR set, which was filtered for enrichment in COVID-19-positive ImmuneCODE repertoires so that public or cross-reactive TCRs were removed. Using the MIRA antigens, annotated TCRs were further analysed by specific ORF or by position within an ORF. Breadth was defined as the number of annotated unique rearrangements divided by the total number of unique productive rearrangements, and depth was defined as the summed frequency of the annotated unique rearrangements. TCR breadth was compared between groups using two-sided Wilcoxon rank-sum tests. TCRdb stores this immuneACCESS table with in-frame sequences only. Part of the clones is absent; in the studies checked, under half of the shortfall reflects unresolved V genes, and no reason is known for the rest. D and trimming come from the DNA, and the V and J calls and clone size come from that table. The sample has around 450,000 clones on record, roughly nine tenths of them singletons. The ten most abundant clones make up approximately 2.5% of the sample.

This TCR was sampled from a person between 18 and 59 years old who received the Ad26.COV2.S COVID-19 vaccine or a placebo. Sequences were derived from peripheral blood, sampled in a trial of Ad26.COV2.S vaccine versus placebo. The rearrangement joined TRBV5-1 to TRBJ2-1; the D gene is possibly TRBD1, with 6 bases matching. Read as DNA, the sequence is TGCGCCAGCAGCTTGGCCCCACGACAGGACAATGAGCAGTTCTTC. Its coded protein is CASSLAPRQDNEQFF.